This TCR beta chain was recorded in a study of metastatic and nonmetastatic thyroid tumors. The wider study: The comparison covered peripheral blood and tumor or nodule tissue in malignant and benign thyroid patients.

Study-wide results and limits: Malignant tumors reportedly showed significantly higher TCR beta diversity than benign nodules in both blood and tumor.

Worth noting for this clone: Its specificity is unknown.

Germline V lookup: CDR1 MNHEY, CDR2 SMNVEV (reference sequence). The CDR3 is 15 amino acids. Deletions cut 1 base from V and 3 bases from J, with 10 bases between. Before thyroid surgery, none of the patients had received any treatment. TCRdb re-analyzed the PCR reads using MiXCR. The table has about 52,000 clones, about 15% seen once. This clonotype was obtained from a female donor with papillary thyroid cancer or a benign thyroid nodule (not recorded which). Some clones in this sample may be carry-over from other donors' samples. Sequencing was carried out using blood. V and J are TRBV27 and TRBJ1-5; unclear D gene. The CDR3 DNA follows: TGTGCCAGCAGTTTATGGTCTTATATCAATCAGCCCCAGCATTTT. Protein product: CASSLWSYINQPQHF.